The present T cell receptor beta chain was sequenced within a study of T cell responses to AZD1222 COVID-19 vaccine (dated by TCRdb to the early 2020s). Regarding the study in general: TCR sequencing was performed for 233 trial participants, of whom 200 to 220 were given two doses of AZD1222 and about 25 were given two doses of MenACWY control vaccine. Enrollment into the trials was organized by age into subgroups of 18-55, 56-69 and 70-plus years, and those subgroups contained roughly 140, 27 and 60 TCR-sequenced participants, respectively. Broader findings and caveats from the paper: No day 14 peak-response samples were available, so repertoires were characterized only after the peak T cell response. Participants were mostly white British, with more females than males. The authors suggested clonal diversity may have been underestimated. In the small 56-69-year group, the increase in depth fell short of significance, most likely because of low power. A significant rise in spike-specific TCR breadth and depth was observed after two AZD1222 doses relative to day 0 and relative to MenACWY recipients. CD4 TCRs associated with the vaccine covered the entire spike protein, and the dominant responses were in regions 160-218 and 743-854. Epitopes outside the regions mutated in the B.1.351 and B.1.1.7 variants were reportedly recognized by nearly half of the unique spike-specific TCRs. Only five or six AZD1222 recipients were SARS-CoV-2 seropositive at baseline, limiting conclusions about previously exposed vaccinees.

The CDR3, cysteine through phenylalanine, is 12 amino acids long. The CDR3 DNA has 36 bases and is translated from base 1. V is pared back by 8 bases and J by 6 bases, with 11 bases lying between the germline termini. Per the germline V gene, MDHEN is the CDR1 and SYDVKM is the CDR2. Read against the paper, the sample's time point label means: about 28 days (+/-7) after the second vaccine dose. Because spike-specific TCR depth and breadth did not differ between the two schedules, AZD1222 recipients who got a second dose at roughly 4 weeks were pooled with those who got a second dose at roughly 12 weeks. Vaccinee samples were obtained from the UK trials COV001 and COV002, which included a single-blind randomized controlled phase 2/3 trial of AZD1222 (ChAdOx1 nCoV-19) in healthy adults. For TCRbeta chain sequencing, PBMC samples from trial participants were taken at day 0 and at day 28 after the second dose.

The CDR3 regions of human TCRbeta chains were analyzed by immunosequencing. The original methods were these. Repertoire TCRs were checked for matches against a reference library of SARS-CoV-2-specific TCRs that had been generated using the MIRA antigen-specificity platform. Breadth was defined as the fraction of unique TCRs that were SARS-CoV-2-associated, and depth was defined as the fraction of total T cells that were SARS-CoV-2-associated. Using the MIRA data, each spike-specific TCR was assigned both to the spike region to which the TCR was reactive and to a CD4 or CD8 class. Log10-transformed breadth and depth values were compared by one-way ANOVA with Sidak's multiple comparisons tests. As stored in TCRdb, this immuneACCESS dataset retains in-frame rearrangements with V and J assigned. A fraction of the clones does not appear; measured against another copy, unresolved V genes explain less than half of the discrepancy, and the remainder lacks a known reason. V and J calls and clone size come straight from that table; D and trimming were deduced from the DNA. The sample table holds about 150,000 clones, of which about 93% were seen once. The leading ten clones occupy roughly 4% of the sample.

As to this clone: Its antigen specificity is not known. Base qualities are not provided; no much larger clone lies one nucleotide away.

This chain is built from TRBV28 and TRBJ1-5; TRBD1 is possibly the D segment (5 matching bases). This receptor was identified in an adult who received the AZD1222 COVID-19 vaccine. Here the sequenced sample was peripheral blood, taken 28 days after the second AZD1222 dose. The CDR3 protein sequence reads: CASYSGSQPQHF. The sequence in DNA is TGTGCCAGCTACTCAGGGAGTCAGCCCCAGCATTTT.